This TCR beta chain was retrieved from a study of T cell repertoires in cytomegalovirus infection (dated by TCRdb to between 2019 and 2020). About the investigation overall: Because public TCR beta signatures pointed to carriage of CMV infection together with the matching HLA type, the HLA type of each donor mattered for the analysis. Overall results and qualifications from the work: In both this cohort and an independent approximately 370-donor cohort, the cumulative frequency of public TCR beta family members distinguished carriers of CMV infection plus the relevant HLA type. The ex vivo response was dominated by HLA-C-restricted CMV-specific TCR beta clonotypes, which also provided the single most frequent clonotype in two of eight donors.

Regarding this clonotype: It lacks a known antigen. No qualities accompany the bases; no much larger clone lies one base away.

Instrument on record: Illumina HiSeq 1500. The raw public reads went through TCRdb reprocessing: fastp at Q25, MiXCR clone calling, in-frame beta chains kept. Rows with a matching CDR3 protein are joined into one entry that keeps the most common DNA and genes. In this sample the table shows 300,000 to 450,000 distinct CDR3 sequences, about a sixth of which occur a single time. The top ten hold under 9% of the sample. The CDR3 measures 13 amino acids from cysteine to phenylalanine. Only the CDR3 portion is preserved as DNA: 39 bases, with reading frame beginning at the first base. V gives up 2 bases and J gives up 6 bases, and the segment between their germline ends measures 10 bases.

The sequencing sample was made of PBMCs. This sequence uses TRBV12-3 or TRBV12-4 and TRBJ1-2, with the D gene not confidently named. This TCR was sampled from a human donor in good health (CMV status not recorded). Some clones in this sample may be carry-over from other donors' samples. The CDR3 is CASSLNGQDGYTF. The DNA sequence is TGTGCCAGCAGTTTAAACGGCCAGGATGGCTACACCTTC.